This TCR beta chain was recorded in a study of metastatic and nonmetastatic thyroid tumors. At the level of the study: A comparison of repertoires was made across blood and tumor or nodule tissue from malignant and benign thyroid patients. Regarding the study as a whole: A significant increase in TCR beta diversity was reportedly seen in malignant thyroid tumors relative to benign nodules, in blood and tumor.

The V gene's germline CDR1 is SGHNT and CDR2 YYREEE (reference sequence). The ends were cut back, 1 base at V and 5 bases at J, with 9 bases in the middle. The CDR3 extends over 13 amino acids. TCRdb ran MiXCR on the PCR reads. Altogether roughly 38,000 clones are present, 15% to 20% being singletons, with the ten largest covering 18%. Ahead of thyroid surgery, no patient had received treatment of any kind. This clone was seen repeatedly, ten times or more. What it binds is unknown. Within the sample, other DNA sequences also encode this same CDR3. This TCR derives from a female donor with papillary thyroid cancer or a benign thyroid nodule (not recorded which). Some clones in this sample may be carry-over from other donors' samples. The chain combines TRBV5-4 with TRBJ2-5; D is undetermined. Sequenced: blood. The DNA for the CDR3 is TGTGCCAGCAGCTTGTTGATTGGGGAGACCCAGTACTTC. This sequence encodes CASSLLIGETQYF.